What follows are 27 T cell receptor beta chains derived from one specimen sequenced in a study of vaccination and CD4 T cells after COVID-19. The treatment: roughly 11-day PBMC culture with coronavirus spike peptide pools or control peptides (ViraFEST assay). The assay that was used to sequence DNA from cultured CD4+ T cells was the Oncomine TCR Beta short-read assay. From the PCR reads, TCRdb called clonotypes with MiXCR, one entry per CDR3 protein. Counted here are about 10,000 distinct CDR3 sequences, 28% occurring once; the ten biggest clones make up 14% to 15%. Antigens of these TCRs are unknown. Specimen: CD4+ T cells from blood, cultured in vitro, collected after SARS-CoV-2 vaccination. These receptor sequences come from a human donor who had recovered from COVID-19.

This clonotype was picked up a small number of times. The rearrangement joins TRBV19 to TRBJ1-2, with 9 nucleotides matching TRBD1. The CDR3 contains 15 residues. Germline V gene data show CDR1 as LNHDA and CDR2 as SQIVND (reference sequence). The trim removed 10 bases at V and 4 bases at J, leaving 13 bases unmatched. CDR3 DNA: TGTGCCACCTTCGGGACAGGGAACCTGTTCTATGGCTACACCTTC. This gives the protein CATFGTGNLFYGYTF. The full variable domain, with the rest looked up from reference TRBV19 and TRBJ1-2, is DGGITQSPKYLFRKEGQNVTLSCEQNLNHDAMYWYRQDPGQGLRLIYYSQIVNDFQKGDIAEGYSVSREKKESFPLTVTSAQKNPTAFYLCATFGTGNLFYGYTFGSGTRLTVV.

The CDR3 loop reads CATSRGVSYGYTF. CDR3 coding DNA: TGTGCCACCAGCAGGGGGGTGTCTTATGGCTACACCTTC. The rearrangement links TRBV15 to TRBJ1-2; a possible D gene is TRBD1 (5 bases). The CDR3 is 13 amino acids. The V end was cut by 3 bases, the J end by 5 bases, with 10 bases between. Germline values: CDR1 LNHNV, CDR2 YYDKDF (reference sequence).

The rearrangement uses TRBV4-1 and TRBJ2-7; D could derive from TRBD1 or TRBD2 (5 bases each). The CDR3 totals 15 residues. Trimming left V 2 bases short and J 2 bases short, with 13 bases between. Germline-derived CDR1 and CDR2 are MGHRA and YSYEKL. For the CDR3, the DNA is TGCGCCAGCAGCCAACAGTCCGGGGCCCCCTACGAGCAGTACTTC. The encoded protein is CASSQQSGAPYEQYF.

This rearrangement joins TRBV6-2 or TRBV6-3 to TRBJ2-3; D uncertain. There are 16 residues in the CDR3. V lost 2 bases and J 3 bases, leaving 15 bases between the germline ends. Germline assignment: CDR1 MNHEY and CDR2 SVGEGT. The CDR3 DNA is TGTGCCAGCAGTTACACCCTGACGAGGCGTACAGATACGCAGTATTTT. This translates into CASSYTLTRRTDTQYF.

The CDR3 loop is CASSLARPNRGTYNEQFF. The DNA of the CDR3 is TGTGCCAGCAGTTTAGCCAGACCGAACAGGGGAACCTACAATGAGCAGTTCTTC. This sequence joins TRBV12-3 or TRBV12-4 and TRBJ2-1; 7 bases align to TRBD1. This CDR3 region has 18 residues. V dropped 0 bases and J dropped 2; count of bases not matched to a gene: 10.

This clonotype was detected a few times. CDR3 DNA: TGTGCCAGCAGTTTAAGGTTTCGCACTGAAGCTTTCTTT. This encodes CASSLRFRTEAFF. This chain uses TRBV27 with TRBJ1-1; D call uncertain. CDR3 length: 13 residues. In germline, CDR1 is MNHEY, CDR2 SMNVEV (reference sequence). The V and J ends lost 2 bases and 4 bases respectively, with 8 bases between them.

Concerning this clonotype: An end of the junction differs from the germline gene, which may be a read error. The chain combines TRBV6-1 with TRBJ1-1; D call uncertain. CDR3 length equals 12 residues. CDR1 and CDR2 from the germline V gene are MNHNS and SASEGT. CDR3 loop: CAGSTMNTEASF. The CDR3 bases are TGTGCCGGCAGTACAATGAACACTGAAGCTTCCTTT.

This clonotype appeared a few times. V and J are TRBV7-2 and TRBJ2-5, with TRBD1 identical over 7 bases. The germline CDR1 and CDR2 sequences are SGHTA and FQGNSA. After removal of 2 bases from V and 2 bases from J, the junction contained 14 bases not matched to a gene. This CDR3 spans 18 amino acids. The CDR3 loop is CASSLRYGTADFQETQYF. DNA of the CDR3: TGTGCCAGCAGCTTAAGGTACGGGACAGCCGACTTTCAAGAGACCCAGTACTTC.

The chain joins TRBV28 to TRBJ2-5; 8 nucleotides line up with TRBD2. The CDR3 runs 14 residues. From germline, CDR1 is MDHEN and CDR2 SYDVKM. With 2 bases clipped from V and 7 bases from J, the junction kept 6 bases outside the gene matches. CDR3 coding DNA: TGTGCCAGCAGTTTAGGGTCCGCGGGGGGGACCCAGTACTTC. It is translated as CASSLGSAGGTQYF. The full variable domain, with the rest looked up from reference TRBV28 and TRBJ2-5, is DVKVTQSSRYLVKRTGEKVFLECVQDMDHENMFWYRQDPGLGLRLIYFSYDVKMKEKGDIPEGYSVSREKKERFSLILESASTNQTSMYLCASSLGSAGGTQYFGPGTRLLVL.

This clonotype came up a few times. V usage is TRBV24-1 and J usage is TRBJ1-2; unclear D gene. This CDR3 region has 12 residues. Germline-derived CDR1 and CDR2 are KGHDR and SFDVKD. Trimming removed 5 bases from V and 4 bases from J, with 7 bases in between. The CDR3 is CATSVGSYGYTF. The CDR3 nucleotides read TGTGCCACCAGTGTCGGGTCCTATGGCTACACCTTC.

The rearrangement joins TRBV14 to TRBJ2-1; D is unresolved. CDR1 SGHDN and CDR2 FVKESK come from the germline V gene. There are 14 residues in the CDR3. Trimming cost V 3 bases and J 7 bases, with 13 bases left between them. DNA of the CDR3: TGTGCCAGCAGCCACCTGAGCCCCAGGAATGAGCAGTTCTTC. Translation gives CASSHLSPRNEQFF.

This clonotype was counted a few times. This sequence joins TRBV19 and TRBJ2-2, with 9 bases that match TRBD1. The CDR3 has 14 amino acids. CDR1 is LNHDA and CDR2 is SQIVND in the germline V gene (reference sequence). V lost 10 bases to trimming and J lost 4 bases; unmatched junction nucleotides: 7. The CDR3 region has the DNA TGTGCCACCTCCGGACAGGGGATCACCGGGGAGCTGTTTTTT. Amino acids: CATSGQGITGELFF. Complete variable domain (other parts from reference TRBV19 and TRBJ2-2): DGGITQSPKYLFRKEGQNVTLSCEQNLNHDAMYWYRQDPGQGLRLIYYSQIVNDFQKGDIAEGYSVSREKKESFPLTVTSAQKNPTAFYLCATSGQGITGELFFGEGSRLTVL.

Only a few counts were recorded for this clonotype. V gene TRBV6-1 combines with J gene TRBJ2-7; 11 bases agree with TRBD1. This CDR3 contains 15 residues. V gave up 5 bases and J gave up 6 bases; unmatched junction bases: 9. CDR1 and CDR2 (germline): MNHNS, SASEGT. The CDR3 loop is CASSKPGTGGGEQYF. The CDR3, as DNA: TGTGCCAGCAGTAAGCCCGGGACAGGGGGGGGCGAGCAGTACTTC.

The gene calls are TRBV7-2 and TRBJ1-2, with D unresolved. Per the germline V gene, CDR1 is SGHTA and CDR2 is FQGNSA. Trimming stripped 4 bases from V and 3 bases from J, with 6 bases between. The CDR3 runs 12 residues. CDR3 coding DNA: TGTGCCAGCAGCTCAACGTACTATGGCTACACCTTC. This translates into CASSSTYYGYTF.

This clonotype was seen only a few times. The genes are TRBV20-1 and TRBJ2-1, with no clear D. V shed 6 bases and J shed 0 bases, with 21 bases lying between them. Germline CDR1 is DFQATT and CDR2 is SNEGSKA (reference sequence). CDR3 length: 17 residues. The CDR3 nucleotides read TGCAGTGCCACGATGATAGCTTTTTTAGGCTCCTACAATGAGCAGTTCTTC. Its protein is CSATMIAFLGSYNEQFF.

The rearrangement uses TRBV10-1 and TRBJ2-5; 7 nucleotides align to TRBD1. CDR1 WNHNN and CDR2 SYGVQD come from the germline V gene (reference sequence). The J segment lost 5 bases and the V segment lost 2 bases, leaving 8 bases of the junction unmatched. The CDR3 length is 15 residues. This chain's CDR3 is CASSERRVRGETQYF. The CDR3 region has the DNA TGCGCCAGCAGTGAGAGAAGGGTCAGGGGGGAGACCCAGTACTTC.

J is TRBJ1-5 and V is TRBV19; 9 bases agree with TRBD1. CDR1 is LNHDA and CDR2 is SQIVND in the germline V gene (reference sequence). The CDR3 loop spans 17 amino acids. Trimming at V came to 4 bases and at J to 0 bases, leaving 7 bases not matched to a gene. The CDR3 region is CASSNRGRGFSNQPQHF. The CDR3 DNA sequence: TGTGCCAGTAGTAACAGGGGGCGAGGATTTAGCAATCAGCCCCAGCATTTT.

This sequence joins TRBV19 and TRBJ1-1, with TRBD1 matching over 10 bases. CDR1 is LNHDA and CDR2 is SQIVND in the germline V gene (reference sequence). J gave up 4 bases and V 4 bases, and 3 bases lay outside the gene matches. The CDR3 covers 14 residues. CDR3 region: CASSTWTGGTEAFF. CDR3 nucleotide sequence: TGTGCCAGTAGTACCTGGACAGGGGGCACTGAAGCTTTCTTT. The whole variable domain, filled in from reference TRBV19 and TRBJ1-1, reads DGGITQSPKYLFRKEGQNVTLSCEQNLNHDAMYWYRQDPGQGLRLIYYSQIVNDFQKGDIAEGYSVSREKKESFPLTVTSAQKNPTAFYLCASSTWTGGTEAFFGQGTRLTVV.

V usage is TRBV27 and J usage is TRBJ2-1; possible D gene TRBD1, 9 bases. Germline CDR1 MNHEY, CDR2 SMNVEV (reference sequence). The CDR3 spans 16 residues. Trimming took 8 bases from V and 4 from J, leaving 21 bases between them. CDR3 amino acids: CASRGGDRAPYNEQFF. The CDR3 nucleotides read TGTGCCAGCCGGGGGGGGGACAGGGCACCTTACAATGAGCAGTTCTTC.

The genes are TRBV20-1 and TRBJ2-5; 12 bases map to TRBD2. Germline V gene data show CDR1 as DFQATT and CDR2 as SNEGSKA (reference sequence). The CDR3 has 16 amino acids. V lost 0 bases, J lost 4 bases, and 6 bases stayed unmatched. The CDR3 loop is CSARDFLAGGRETQYF. DNA for the CDR3: TGCAGTGCTAGAGATTTCCTAGCGGGAGGGCGAGAGACCCAGTACTTC.

The rearrangement links TRBV20-1 to TRBJ1-1, with unresolved D. V was shortened by 6 bases and J by 1 base, with 15 bases between the two germline ends. Germline V gene lookup returns CDR1 DFQATT and CDR2 SNEGSKA (reference sequence). This CDR3 comprises 14 residues. The CDR3 DNA is TGCAGTGCCCCGAGGACGGTGAAGAACACTGAAGCTTTCTTT. Translating gives CSAPRTVKNTEAFF.

This clonotype was seen a few times. The CDR3 spells CASSKGWITEAFF. The CDR3 DNA follows: TGTGCCAGTAGTAAGGGGTGGATCACTGAAGCTTTCTTT. The chain employs TRBV19 and TRBJ1-1; D may be TRBD1 (5 bases). Germline lookup yields CDR1 LNHDA and CDR2 SQIVND (reference sequence). The CDR3 loop spans 13 amino acids. The ends were cut back, 4 bases at V and 4 bases at J, with 10 bases in the middle.

This clonotype came up once. The CDR3 sequence: CASSTISGRTAEQYF. CDR3 nucleotide sequence: TGTGCCAGTAGTACCATTAGCGGGAGGACGGCCGAGCAGTACTTC. The chain is built from TRBV19 and TRBJ2-7, with 10 bases aligning to TRBD2. Per the germline V gene, CDR1 is LNHDA and CDR2 is SQIVND (reference sequence). V gave up 4 bases and J gave up 6 bases; unmatched junction bases: 9. CDR3 length: 15 residues.

For the CDR3, the DNA is TGCAGTGCTAGAGATACAGGGGGCCTCATATCCGAGCAGTACTTC. Protein sequence: CSARDTGGLISEQYF. V usage is TRBV20-1 and J usage is TRBJ2-7, with TRBD1 identical over 9 bases. The V gene end was trimmed by 0 bases and the J gene end by 6 bases; junction bases not matched to a gene: 9. The CDR3 is made up of 15 amino acids. Germline CDR1 DFQATT, CDR2 SNEGSKA (reference sequence).

This clonotype counts as hyperexpanded. The rearrangement joins TRBV10-3 to TRBJ1-1; 7 nucleotides match TRBD1. CDR3 length: 16 amino acids. Germline V gene lookup returns CDR1 ENHRY and CDR2 SYGVKD. The V segment lost 4 bases and the J segment 1 base; nucleotides outside the gene matches: 9. As DNA, the CDR3 is TGTGCCATCAGTGCCCGGGACAGCAACTCGAACACTGAAGCTTTCTTT. It translates to CAISARDSNSNTEAFF.

The genes are TRBV6-2 or TRBV6-3 and TRBJ1-5; the D is unclear. This CDR3 region has 14 residues. The germline CDR1 and CDR2 sequences are MNHEY and SVGEGT. Trimming removed 2 bases from V and 2 bases from J, with 7 bases in between. The CDR3 nucleotides read TGTGCCAGCAGTTACACCGGGGGCAATCAGCCCCAGCATTTT. This encodes CASSYTGGNQPQHF.

This clonotype has just one count. V gene TRBV5-1 combines with J gene TRBJ1-4; D gene unclear. The CDR3 extends over 11 amino acids. V was trimmed by 3 bases and J by 8 bases, leaving 5 bases between them. Germline V lookup: CDR1 SGHRS, CDR2 YFSETQ. Here the CDR3 DNA reads TGCGCCAGCAGCTCAGACGAAAAACTGTTTTTT. Protein: CASSSDEKLFF.